This T cell receptor beta chain comes out of a study of blood T cell repertoires in COVID-19. Sequencing used immunoSEQ multiplex PCR; TCRdb keeps in-frame clones, though not all of them. The sample lists about 170,000 clones, around 80% occurring once. Trimming pared 4 bases from V and 4 bases from J, leaving 17 bases between. CDR1 is ENHRY, CDR2 SYGVKD, per germline. The CDR3 runs to 16 residues. Seattle patients were enrolled while actively infected and followed longitudinally. Sequenced sample: peripheral blood. The receptor was isolated from a woman aged 65 to 85 with COVID-19, enrolled during active disease. This chain links TRBV10-3 with TRBJ1-5, with a weak D call TRBD1 (6 bases). In nucleotides, the CDR3 is TGTGCCATCAGTGCCCAACCGGGACAACAGAATCAGCCCCAGCATTTT. Translated, it gives CAISAQPGQQNQPQHF.